Below, one T cell receptor beta chain is given with its context. The data were obtained in a study of blood T cell repertoires in COVID-19. In the authors' workflow: The assay estimated nucleated cells by amplifying reference gene primers. Data came from immunoSEQ multiplex PCR; TCRdb stores just in-frame clones and leaves some out. V, J and clone size reflect that table, while D and trimming were determined from the DNA. The repertoire consists of about 120,000 clones, with 88% occurring once and the leading ten covering 10%. Germline loops: CDR1 SGHRS, CDR2 YFSETQ. With V trimmed by 1 base and J by 7 bases, 6 bases remained unmatched. This CDR3 has 14 amino acids.

The sequence was obtained from a man aged 45-65 years with acute or convalescent COVID-19. The sequenced material came from peripheral blood. The V gene is TRBV5-1, the J gene TRBJ1-1; 8 positions match TRBD1. CDR3 nucleotides: TGCGCCAGCAGCTTGCCAGGGGGCGTCGATGAAGCTTTCTTT. As protein: CASSLPGGVDEAFF. Looking up the rest from reference TRBV5-1 and TRBJ1-1 gives the full variable domain: KAGVTQTPRYLIKTRGQQVTLSCSPISGHRSVSWYQQTPGQGLQFLFEYFSETQRNKGNFPGRFSGRQFSNSRSEMNVSTLELGDSALYLCASSLPGGVDEAFFGQGTRLTVV.